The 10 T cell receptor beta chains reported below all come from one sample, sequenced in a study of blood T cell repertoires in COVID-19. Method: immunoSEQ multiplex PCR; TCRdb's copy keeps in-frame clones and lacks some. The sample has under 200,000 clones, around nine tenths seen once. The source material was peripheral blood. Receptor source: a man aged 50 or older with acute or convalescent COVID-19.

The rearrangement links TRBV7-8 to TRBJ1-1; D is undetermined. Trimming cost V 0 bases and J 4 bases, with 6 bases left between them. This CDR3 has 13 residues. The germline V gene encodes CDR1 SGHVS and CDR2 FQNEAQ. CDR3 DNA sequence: TGTGCCAGCAGCTTAGCACCGGGCACTGAAGCTTTCTTT. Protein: CASSLAPGTEAFF.

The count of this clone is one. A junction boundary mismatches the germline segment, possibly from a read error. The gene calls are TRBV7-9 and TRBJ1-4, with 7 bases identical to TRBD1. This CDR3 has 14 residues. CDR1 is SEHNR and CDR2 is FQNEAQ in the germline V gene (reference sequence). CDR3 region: CASRLDRVDEKLFF. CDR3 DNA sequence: TGTGCCAGCAGATTAGACAGGGTGGACGAAAAACTGTTTTTT.

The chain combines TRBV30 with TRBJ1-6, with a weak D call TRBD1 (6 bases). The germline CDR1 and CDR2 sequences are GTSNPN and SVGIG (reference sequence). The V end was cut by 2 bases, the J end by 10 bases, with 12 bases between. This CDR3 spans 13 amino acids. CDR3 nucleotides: TGTGCCTGGAGTCGGGGGGCACGGTCACCCCTCCACTTT. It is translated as CAWSRGARSPLHF.

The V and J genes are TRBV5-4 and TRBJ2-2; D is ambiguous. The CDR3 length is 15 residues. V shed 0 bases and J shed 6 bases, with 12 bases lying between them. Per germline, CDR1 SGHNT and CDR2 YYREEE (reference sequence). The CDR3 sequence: CASSLGAGSSGELFF. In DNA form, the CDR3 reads TGTGCCAGCAGCTTGGGGGCAGGCAGTTCCGGGGAGCTGTTTTTT.

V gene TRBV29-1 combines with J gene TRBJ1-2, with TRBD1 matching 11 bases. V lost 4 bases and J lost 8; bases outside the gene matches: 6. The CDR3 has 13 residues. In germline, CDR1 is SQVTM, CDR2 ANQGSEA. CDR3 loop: CSVVGQGAWGYTF. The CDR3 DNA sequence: TGCAGCGTTGTTGGACAGGGGGCTTGGGGCTACACCTTC.

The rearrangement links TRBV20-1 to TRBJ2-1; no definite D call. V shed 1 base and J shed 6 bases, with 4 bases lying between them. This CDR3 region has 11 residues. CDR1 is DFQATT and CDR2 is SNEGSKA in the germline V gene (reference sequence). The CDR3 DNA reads TGCAGTGCTAGAGGGCCCAATGAGCAGTTCTTC. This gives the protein CSARGPNEQFF.

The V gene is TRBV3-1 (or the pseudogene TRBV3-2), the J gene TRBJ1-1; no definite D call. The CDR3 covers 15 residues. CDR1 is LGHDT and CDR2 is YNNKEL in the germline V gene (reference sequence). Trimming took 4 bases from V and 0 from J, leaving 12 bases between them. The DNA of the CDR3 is TGTGCCAGCAGCCCTCGGGATCGGGTGAACACTGAAGCTTTCTTT. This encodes CASSPRDRVNTEAFF.

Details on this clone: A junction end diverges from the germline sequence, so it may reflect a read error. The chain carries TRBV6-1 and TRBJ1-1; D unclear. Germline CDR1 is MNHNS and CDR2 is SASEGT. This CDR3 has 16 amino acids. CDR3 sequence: CASSEVVGNLNSEAFF. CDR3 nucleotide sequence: TGTGCCAGCAGTGAAGTAGTCGGGAATTTGAACTCTGAAGCTTTCTTT.

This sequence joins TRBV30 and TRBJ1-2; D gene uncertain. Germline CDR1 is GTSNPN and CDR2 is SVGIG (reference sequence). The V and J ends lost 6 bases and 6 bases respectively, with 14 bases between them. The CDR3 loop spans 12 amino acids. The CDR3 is CACPRGSHGYTF. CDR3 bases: TGTGCCTGCCCCCGGGGTTCTCATGGCTACACCTTC.

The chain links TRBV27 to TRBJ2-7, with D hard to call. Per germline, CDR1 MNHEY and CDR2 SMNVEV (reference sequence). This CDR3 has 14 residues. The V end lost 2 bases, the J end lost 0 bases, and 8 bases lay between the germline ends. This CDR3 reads CASSLSPSSYEQYV. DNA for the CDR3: TGTGCCAGCAGTTTAAGCCCGAGCTCCTACGAGCAGTACGTC.